The present T cell receptor beta chain was sequenced within a study of PD-L1 blockade in urothelial cancer. Study overall: Across blood samples, T cells had a median count of approximately 130,000.

Assay used: immunoSEQ multiplex PCR; TCRdb lists only in-frame clones, some missing. The sample shows about 30,000 clones, around 75% of them seen only once. J was trimmed by 2 bases and V by 4 bases; bases with no gene match: 8. Per germline, CDR1 LGHNA and CDR2 YNFKEQ. The CDR3 has 17 residues. This chain connects TRBV4-2 to TRBJ2-3; TRBD2 agrees at 11 bases. The material was PBMCs, obtained around atezolizumab (anti-PD-L1) treatment. The TCR was taken from a man aged 50 or older with urothelial cancer. The CDR3 coding sequence is TGTGCCAGCAGCCGGCGGGGACTAGCGGTAATCACAGATACGCAGTATTTT. Translation gives CASSRRGLAVITDTQYF.